These 31 T cell receptor beta chains came from one sample sequenced in a study of shared clonotypes between healthy human individuals. Clones were read by immunoSEQ multiplex PCR, and TCRdb kept only the in-frame ones, dropping some. The data contain about 1.5 million clones, around 98% of them seen just once; the ten biggest clones take up approximately 0.45%. Sequencing input: naive CD4+ T cells sorted from blood. Subset reported: CD45RA+ positively selected. The receptors come from a man under 40 in good health.

The rearrangement uses TRBV9 and TRBJ2-3, with unresolved D. This CDR3 spans 14 amino acids. Trimming stripped 2 bases from V and 2 bases from J, with 9 bases between. The V gene's germline CDR1 is SGDLS and CDR2 YYNGEE. Written as DNA, the CDR3 is TGTGCCAGCAGCGTGCGAGAGTTCACAGATACGCAGTATTTT. This codes for CASSVREFTDTQYF.

The chain employs TRBV28 and TRBJ1-2; 8 positions match TRBD1. This CDR3 is built from 15 residues. The V and J ends lost 8 bases and 3 bases, in that order; junction bases with no gene match: 11. Germline V gene data show CDR1 as MDHEN and CDR2 as SYDVKM. Written as DNA, the CDR3 is TGTGCCAGCGTGGCACCCGGGACAGGCTACTATGGCTACACCTTC. Translated, it gives CASVAPGTGYYGYTF.

V usage is TRBV2 and J usage is TRBJ2-4; a possible D gene is TRBD2 (5 bases). Germline V gene lookup returns CDR1 SNHLY and CDR2 FYNNEI. CDR3 length: 12 residues. V was clipped by 3 bases and J by 6 bases, with 6 bases between them. The CDR3, as DNA: TGTGCCAGCAGTGATGAGGGAAACATTCAGTACTTC. Translated: CASSDEGNIQYF.

The V gene is TRBV5-1, the J gene TRBJ2-1; D is uncertain. This CDR3 spans 16 amino acids. The ends were cut back, 1 base at V and 3 bases at J, with 14 bases in the middle. The germline V gene has CDR1 SGHRS and CDR2 YFSETQ. The CDR3 region is CASSLTQDPNYNEQFF. In DNA, the CDR3 is TGCGCCAGCAGCTTGACCCAGGACCCAAACTACAATGAGCAGTTCTTC.

This clone was recorded once. The rearrangement links TRBV27 to TRBJ1-5; TRBD1 might be the D (5 bases). Germline V gene sequence: CDR1 MNHEY, CDR2 SMNVEV (reference sequence). Trimming shortened V by 2 bases and J by 7 bases, and 21 bases separated the two germline ends. CDR3 length: 17 residues. CDR3 sequence reads: CASSLTSRPGFLQPQHF. CDR3 in DNA: TGTGCCAGCAGTTTAACCTCCCGACCAGGGTTTTTGCAGCCCCAGCATTTT.

In regard to this clone: At the DNA level, this CDR3 is encoded by other sequences in the same sample as well. The rearrangement links TRBV18 to TRBJ2-5, with 9 bases identical to TRBD1. V lost 6 bases and J lost 5; bases outside the gene matches: 10. CDR1 KGHSH and CDR2 LQKENI come from the germline V gene. This CDR3 region has 15 residues. The CDR3 sequence: CASSPGQGLGETQYF. CDR3 DNA: TGTGCCAGCTCCCCTGGACAGGGGCTTGGCGAGACCCAGTACTTC.

Worth noting for this clone: This sample also contains other DNA sequences that code for the same CDR3. The CDR3 loop is CASSVAGGRGEKLFF. In DNA, the CDR3 is TGTGCCAGCAGCGTAGCAGGGGGCAGGGGTGAAAAACTGTTTTTT. V usage is TRBV9 and J usage is TRBJ1-4, with 8 bases matching TRBD1. The germline gives CDR1 SGDLS, CDR2 YYNGEE. This CDR3 has 15 amino acids. V lost 0 bases and J lost 7; bases outside the gene matches: 5.

The chain is built from TRBV9 and TRBJ2-3, with D maybe TRBD2 (5 bases). The CDR3 is made up of 15 amino acids. The germline V gene encodes CDR1 SGDLS and CDR2 YYNGEE. V was clipped by 0 bases and J by 2 bases, with 10 bases between them. As DNA, the CDR3 is TGTGCCAGCAGCGTAGATGGGAGACCCACAGATACGCAGTATTTT. This sequence encodes CASSVDGRPTDTQYF. Complete variable domain (other parts from reference TRBV9 and TRBJ2-3): DSGVTQTPKHLITATGQRVTLRCSPRSGDLSVYWYQQSLDQGLQFLIQYYNGEERAKGNILERFSAQQFPDLHSELNLSSLELGDSALYFCASSVDGRPTDTQYFGPGTRLTVL.

J is TRBJ2-7 and V is TRBV5-1, with 11 bases aligning to TRBD1. This CDR3 has 17 amino acids. V trimming: 1 base; J trimming: 6 bases; junction bases outside the gene matches: 12. Germline loops: CDR1 SGHRS, CDR2 YFSETQ. The CDR3 DNA reads TGCGCCAGCAGCTTGTGGACAGGGGGCGCCTCGTCATCCGAGCAGTACTTC. This codes for CASSLWTGGASSSEQYF. Variable domain in full (rest from reference TRBV5-1 and TRBJ2-7): KAGVTQTPRYLIKTRGQQVTLSCSPISGHRSVSWYQQTPGQGLQFLFEYFSETQRNKGNFPGRFSGRQFSNSRSEMNVSTLELGDSALYLCASSLWTGGASSSEQYFGPGTRLTVT.

CDR3 nucleotides: TGTGCCAGCAGCTTCCCCCGACAGCTATACAATGAGCAGTTCTTC. It specifies CASSFPRQLYNEQFF. The chain recombines TRBV7-9 with TRBJ2-1, with D possibly being TRBD1 (5 bases). Germline assignment: CDR1 SEHNR and CDR2 FQNEAQ (reference sequence). V was trimmed by 3 bases and J by 4 bases, leaving 13 bases between them. CDR3 length: 15 amino acids.

For this clone: One end of the junction does not line up with germline, which may come from a read error. The chain links TRBV13 to TRBJ2-7; D gene uncertain. The CDR3 length is 14 residues. Germline values: CDR1 PRHDT, CDR2 FYEKMQ (reference sequence). The CDR3 DNA is TGTGCCAGCAGCCTAGGCTGGGGATCACACGAGCAGTACTTC. This codes for CASSLGWGSHEQYF.

V usage is TRBV6-6 and J usage is TRBJ1-1; no clear D. Between the trimmed V and J ends, which lost 1 base and 1 base, there was a span of 7 bases. The CDR3 contains 14 residues. Germline values: CDR1 MNHNY, CDR2 SVGAGI (reference sequence). The CDR3 bases are TGTGCCAGCAGTTACTATCCACAGAACACTGAAGCTTTCTTT. Protein product: CASSYYPQNTEAFF.

This chain uses TRBV19 with TRBJ2-5; no clear D. The V end was cut by 1 base, the J end by 0 bases, with 9 bases between. Germline lookup yields CDR1 LNHDA and CDR2 SQIVND (reference sequence). The CDR3 length is 15 residues. In DNA, the CDR3 is TGTGCCAGTAGTATAGGTTTGCGGTACCAAGAGACCCAGTACTTC. Protein sequence: CASSIGLRYQETQYF.

CDR3 region: CSVEGRGSLGNTIYF. Written as DNA, the CDR3 is TGCAGCGTTGAGGGAAGAGGCAGCTTAGGAAACACCATATATTTT. This chain links TRBV29-1 with TRBJ1-3, with D unclear. This CDR3 has 15 residues. Germline V gene sequence: CDR1 SQVTM, CDR2 ANQGSEA. Between the trimmed V and J ends, which lost 3 bases and 4 bases, there was a span of 16 bases.

The chain links TRBV28 to TRBJ2-4, with a possible D match to TRBD1 (5 bases). Germline CDR1 and CDR2: MDHEN and SYDVKM. Trimming removed 6 bases at V and 4 bases at J, with 13 bases between. CDR3 length: 14 amino acids. The CDR3 nucleotides read TGTGCCAGCAGCCGACAGAGTACAAAAAACATTCAGTACTTC. Its protein is CASSRQSTKNIQYF.

Concerning this clone: Other DNA variants within this sample encode the same CDR3. This chain joins TRBV9 and TRBJ2-1; 14 nucleotides agree with TRBD2. Trimming at V came to 0 bases and at J to 5 bases, leaving 1 base not matched to a gene. Germline CDR1 reads SGDLS; CDR2 reads YYNGEE. This CDR3 spans 16 amino acids. CDR3 nucleotides: TGTGCCAGCAGCGTAGGACTAGCGGGAGGGGACAATGAGCAGTTCTTC. This codes for CASSVGLAGGDNEQFF.

The chain uses TRBV5-1 and TRBJ1-4; no clear D gene. The V gene's germline CDR1 is SGHRS and CDR2 YFSETQ. V lost 0 bases, J lost 0 bases, and 9 bases lay in between. This CDR3 has 16 residues. CDR3 sequence: CASSLDSHATNEKLFF. CDR3 nucleotide sequence: TGCGCCAGCAGCTTGGACAGCCATGCAACTAATGAAAAACTGTTTTTT. Together with reference TRBV5-1 and TRBJ1-4, the CDR3 gives the full variable domain: KAGVTQTPRYLIKTRGQQVTLSCSPISGHRSVSWYQQTPGQGLQFLFEYFSETQRNKGNFPGRFSGRQFSNSRSEMNVSTLELGDSALYLCASSLDSHATNEKLFFGSGTQLSVL.

The gene calls are TRBV2 and TRBJ2-1, with D tentatively TRBD2 (6 bases). The CDR3 length is 12 residues. V shed 5 bases and J shed 8 bases, with 10 bases lying between them. Per the germline V gene, CDR1 is SNHLY and CDR2 is FYNNEI. In DNA form, the CDR3 reads TGTGCCAGCAGTCAGGAGGGCCATGAGCAGTTCTTC. Its translation: CASSQEGHEQFF.

This chain links TRBV10-3 with TRBJ1-2; TRBD1 aligns across 9 bases. Unmatched junction bases numbered 7, after V lost 6 bases and J lost 8 bases. CDR1 is ENHRY and CDR2 is SYGVKD in the germline V gene. The CDR3 has 13 residues. The CDR3 protein is CAISNRDRVGYTF. DNA for the CDR3: TGTGCCATCAGCAACCGGGACAGGGTAGGCTACACCTTC.

The chain employs TRBV29-1 and TRBJ2-7, with 10 bases matching TRBD2. J lost 4 bases, V lost 3 bases, and 6 bases had no gene match. From germline, CDR1 is SQVTM and CDR2 ANQGSEA. The CDR3 spans 14 residues. The CDR3 DNA is TGCAGCGTTGAGGAGAGCGGGAGGGGTTACGAGCAGTACTTC. Translation gives CSVEESGRGYEQYF.

J is TRBJ2-7 and V is TRBV2, with TRBD2 identical over 7 bases. CDR1 and CDR2 from the germline V gene are SNHLY and FYNNEI. V was clipped by 6 bases and J by 4 bases; unmatched bases: 15. The CDR3 totals 16 residues. CDR3 sequence reads: CASRPHFGSGTYEQYF. In DNA form, the CDR3 reads TGTGCCAGCAGACCTCACTTCGGCAGCGGGACGTACGAGCAGTACTTC.

Note on this clone: The sample holds other DNA sequences that translate to the same CDR3. The rearrangement uses TRBV9 and TRBJ2-1; no reliable D call. Germline lookup yields CDR1 SGDLS and CDR2 YYNGEE. The ends were cut back, 0 bases at V and 0 bases at J, with 4 bases in the middle. CDR3 length equals 14 residues. The CDR3 loop is CASSVDSSYNEQFF. The CDR3 region has the DNA TGTGCCAGCAGCGTAGACTCCTCCTACAATGAGCAGTTCTTC.

This clone was found once. V gene TRBV11-3 combines with J gene TRBJ2-7, with D unresolved. The CDR3 spans 13 residues. V lost 1 base and J lost 5, with 9 bases in between. The germline V gene has CDR1 SGHNT and CDR2 YENEEA. DNA of the CDR3: TGTGCCAGCAGCTTAGCTTTTCCGGACGAGCAGTACTTC. Translation gives CASSLAFPDEQYF.

This CDR3 reads CSVGRDGRWADTQYF. CDR3 DNA sequence: TGCAGCGTTGGGCGGGACGGGAGGTGGGCAGATACGCAGTATTTT. The chain has TRBV29-1 and TRBJ2-3, with 7 bases aligning to TRBD2. The germline V gene encodes CDR1 SQVTM and CDR2 ANQGSEA. This CDR3 region has 15 residues. J lost 4 bases, V lost 4 bases, and 11 bases had no gene match.

The chain recombines TRBV5-1 with TRBJ2-2; D is unresolved. CDR1 SGHRS and CDR2 YFSETQ come from the germline V gene. The CDR3 contains 13 residues. V gave up 2 bases and J gave up 1 base, with 3 bases separating them. The CDR3 nucleotides are TGCGCCAGCAGCTTATGGAACACCGGGGAGCTGTTTTTT. Encoded protein: CASSLWNTGELFF.

V gene TRBV10-2 combines with J gene TRBJ2-2, with D unclear. V lost 9 bases and J 6 bases, leaving 17 bases between the germline ends. In germline, CDR1 is WSHSY, CDR2 SAAADI. The CDR3 length is 14 residues. The CDR3, as DNA: TGCGCCAGTGCTCATGTGTCAGTCGCCGGGGAGCTGTTTTTT. Its protein product is CASAHVSVAGELFF.

The genes are TRBV5-1 and TRBJ1-1, with D hard to call. Germline V gene sequence: CDR1 SGHRS, CDR2 YFSETQ. The CDR3 runs to 14 residues. V shed 4 bases and J shed 3 bases, with 13 bases lying between them. CDR3: CASSPLQSDTEAFF. In nucleotides, the CDR3 is TGCGCCAGCAGCCCTCTCCAATCGGACACTGAAGCTTTCTTT.

This rearrangement joins TRBV19 to TRBJ2-1; tentatively, D is TRBD2 (6 bases). Germline V lookup: CDR1 LNHDA, CDR2 SQIVND (reference sequence). Trimming cost V 2 bases and J 0 bases, with 17 bases left between them. CDR3 length: 18 residues. CDR3 region: CASSITAGLGSSYNEQFF. CDR3 DNA: TGTGCCAGTAGTATAACGGCGGGGCTGGGAAGCTCCTACAATGAGCAGTTCTTC.

This clone occurred once. The chain recombines TRBV7-9 with TRBJ2-3; 8 bases agree with TRBD2. The V and J ends lost 1 base and 7 bases, in that order; junction bases with no gene match: 7. This CDR3 region has 15 residues. Looked up from germline, CDR1 is SEHNR and CDR2 is FQNEAQ (reference sequence). CDR3 sequence: CASSLVGLATNTQYF. CDR3 nucleotide sequence: TGTGCCAGCAGCTTAGTTGGACTAGCAACAAATACGCAGTATTTT.

The rearrangement links TRBV11-2 to TRBJ1-1; 7 positions match TRBD1. The CDR3 consists of 18 residues. J was trimmed by 0 bases and V by 4 bases; bases with no gene match: 14. Looked up from germline, CDR1 is SGHAT and CDR2 is FQNNGV. This CDR3 is CASSSTSPGQIMNTEAFF. CDR3 DNA: TGTGCCAGCAGCTCGACGAGCCCGGGACAGATCATGAACACTGAAGCTTTCTTT.

This chain links TRBV7-9 with TRBJ1-5; TRBD1 might be the D (5 bases). The V and J ends lost 2 bases and 2 bases respectively, with 13 bases between them. The length of the CDR3 is 16 residues. Germline lookup yields CDR1 SEHNR and CDR2 FQNEAQ (reference sequence). In DNA, the CDR3 is TGTGCCAGCAGCTTACCCCGGGGGGGACGCAATCAGCCCCAGCATTTT. Protein: CASSLPRGGRNQPQHF.